This T cell receptor (beta chain) came from a study of T cell responses to AZD1222 COVID-19 vaccine. Whole-study results and caveats: CD4 TCRs covered the whole spike, strongest at regions 160-218 and 743-854. Scientists sampled the repertoires only once the peak T cell response had passed. Within unmutated variant regions lay the reported targets of nearly half of spike-specific TCRs. Clonal diversity may have been underestimated, and the donors were mostly white British, with more females than males.

TCRdb keeps only in-frame clones here, not all; method: immunoSEQ multiplex PCR. The sample shows some 150,000 clones, over 75% of them seen only once. The ends lost 3 bases at V and 2 bases at J; junction bases unmatched: 4. The CDR3 spans 15 residues. Germline CDR1 and CDR2: MNHNS and SASEGT. As regards this clone: Its specificity is unknown.

V and J are TRBV6-1 and TRBJ1-2; 9 nucleotides match TRBD1. The receptor was isolated from an adult who received the MenACWY meningococcal vaccine as a control. The sample was peripheral blood, taken 28 days after the second dose of the MenACWY control vaccine. The CDR3 nucleotides are TGTGCCAGCAGTGAGCCCGGGACAGGGAACTATGGCTACACCTTC. Amino acid sequence: CASSEPGTGNYGYTF.